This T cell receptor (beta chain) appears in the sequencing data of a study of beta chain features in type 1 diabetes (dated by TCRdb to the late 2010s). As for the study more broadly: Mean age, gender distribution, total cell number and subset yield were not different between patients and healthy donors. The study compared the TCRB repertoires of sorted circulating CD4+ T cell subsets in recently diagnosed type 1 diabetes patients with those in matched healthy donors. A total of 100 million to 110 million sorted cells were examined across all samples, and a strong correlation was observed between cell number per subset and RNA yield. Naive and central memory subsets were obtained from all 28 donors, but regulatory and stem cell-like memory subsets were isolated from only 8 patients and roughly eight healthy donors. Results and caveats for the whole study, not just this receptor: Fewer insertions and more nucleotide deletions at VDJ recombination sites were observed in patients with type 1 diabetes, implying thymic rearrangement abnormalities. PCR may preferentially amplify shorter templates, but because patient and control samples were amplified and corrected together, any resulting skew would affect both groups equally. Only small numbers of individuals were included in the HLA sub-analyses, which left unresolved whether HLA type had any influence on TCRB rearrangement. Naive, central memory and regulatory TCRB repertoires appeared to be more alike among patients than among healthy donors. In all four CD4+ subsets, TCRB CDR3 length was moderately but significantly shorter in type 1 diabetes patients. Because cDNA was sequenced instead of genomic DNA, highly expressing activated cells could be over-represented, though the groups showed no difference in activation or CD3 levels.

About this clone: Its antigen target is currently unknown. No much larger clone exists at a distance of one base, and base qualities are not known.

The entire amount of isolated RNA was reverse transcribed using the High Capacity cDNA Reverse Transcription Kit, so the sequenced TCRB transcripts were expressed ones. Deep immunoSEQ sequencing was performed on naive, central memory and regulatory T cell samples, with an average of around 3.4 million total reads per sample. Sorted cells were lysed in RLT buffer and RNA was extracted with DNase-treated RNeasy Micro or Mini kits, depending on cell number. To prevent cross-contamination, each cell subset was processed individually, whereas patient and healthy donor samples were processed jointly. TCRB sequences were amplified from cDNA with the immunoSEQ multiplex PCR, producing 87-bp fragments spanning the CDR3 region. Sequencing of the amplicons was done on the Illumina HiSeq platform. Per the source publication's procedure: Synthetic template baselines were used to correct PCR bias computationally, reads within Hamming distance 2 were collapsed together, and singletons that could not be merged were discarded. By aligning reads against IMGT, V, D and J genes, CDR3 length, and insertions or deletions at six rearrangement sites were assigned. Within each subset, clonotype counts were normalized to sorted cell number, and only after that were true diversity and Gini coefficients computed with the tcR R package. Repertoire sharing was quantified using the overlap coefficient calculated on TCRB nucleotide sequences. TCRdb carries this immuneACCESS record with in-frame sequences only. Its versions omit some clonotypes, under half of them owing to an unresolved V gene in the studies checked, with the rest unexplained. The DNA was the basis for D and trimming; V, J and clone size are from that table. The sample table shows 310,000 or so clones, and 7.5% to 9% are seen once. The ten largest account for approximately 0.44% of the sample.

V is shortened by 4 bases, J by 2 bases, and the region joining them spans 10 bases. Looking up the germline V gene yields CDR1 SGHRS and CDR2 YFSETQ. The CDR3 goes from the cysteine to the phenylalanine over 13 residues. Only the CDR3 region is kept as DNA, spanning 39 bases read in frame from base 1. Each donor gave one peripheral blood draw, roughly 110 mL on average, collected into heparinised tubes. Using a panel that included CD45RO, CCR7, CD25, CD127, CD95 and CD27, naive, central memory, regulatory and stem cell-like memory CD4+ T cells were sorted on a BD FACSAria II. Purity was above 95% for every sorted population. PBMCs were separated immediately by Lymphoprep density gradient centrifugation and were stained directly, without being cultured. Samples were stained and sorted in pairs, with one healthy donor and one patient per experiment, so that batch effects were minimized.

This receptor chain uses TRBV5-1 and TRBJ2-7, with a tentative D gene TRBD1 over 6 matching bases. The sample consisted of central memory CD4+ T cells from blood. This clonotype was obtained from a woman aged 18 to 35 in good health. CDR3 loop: CASSMGQAYEQYF. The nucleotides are TGCGCCAGCAGCATGGGACAAGCCTACGAGCAGTACTTC. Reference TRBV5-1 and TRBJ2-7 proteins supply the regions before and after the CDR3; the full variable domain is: KAGVTQTPRYLIKTRGQQVTLSCSPISGHRSVSWYQQTPGQGLQFLFEYFSETQRNKGNFPGRFSGRQFSNSRSEMNVSTLELGDSALYLCASSMGQAYEQYFGPGTRLTVT.